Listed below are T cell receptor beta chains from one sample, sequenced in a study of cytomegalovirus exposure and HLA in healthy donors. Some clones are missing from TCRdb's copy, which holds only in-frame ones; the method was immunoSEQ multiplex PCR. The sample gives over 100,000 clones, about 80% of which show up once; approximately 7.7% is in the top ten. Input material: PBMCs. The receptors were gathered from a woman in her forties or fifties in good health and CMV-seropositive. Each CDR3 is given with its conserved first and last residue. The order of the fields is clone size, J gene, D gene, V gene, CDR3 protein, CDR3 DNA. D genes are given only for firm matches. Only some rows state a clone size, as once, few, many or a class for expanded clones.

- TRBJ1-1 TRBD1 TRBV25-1 CASSATDRVNTEAFF TGTGCCAGCAGCGCCACAGACAGGGTTAACACTGAAGCTTTCTTT
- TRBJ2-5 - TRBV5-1 CASSLAGGRTETQYF TGCGCCAGCAGCTTGGCCGGGGGTCGAACAGAGACCCAGTACTTC
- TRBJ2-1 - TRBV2 CASSHRDTGSYNEQFF TGTGCCAGCAGCCACCGGGACACCGGCTCCTACAATGAGCAGTTCTTC
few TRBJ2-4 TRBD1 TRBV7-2 CASSYGQDTLRHIQYF TGTGCCAGCAGCTACGGACAGGACACCTTAAGGCACATTCAGTACTTC
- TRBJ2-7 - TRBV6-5 CASSYRGDEQYF TGTGCCAGCAGTTACCGCGGAGACGAGCAGTACTTC
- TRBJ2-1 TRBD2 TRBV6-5 CASRGLVVNEQFF TGTGCCAGCAGAGGACTAGTTGTCAATGAGCAGTTCTTC
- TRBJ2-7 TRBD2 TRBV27 CASSVGTSGRVEQYF TGTGCCAGCAGTGTCGGGACTAGCGGGAGAGTCGAGCAGTACTTC
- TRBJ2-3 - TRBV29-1 CSVDWTPTDTQYF TGCAGCGTTGATTGGACTCCCACAGATACGCAGTATTTT
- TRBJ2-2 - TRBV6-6 CASTPVGSPTGELFF TGTGCCAGCACCCCCGTCGGGAGTCCTACCGGGGAGCTGTTTTTT
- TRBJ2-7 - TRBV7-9 CASSLASREYEQYF TGTGCCAGCAGCTTAGCGTCCAGGGAATACGAGCAGTACTTC
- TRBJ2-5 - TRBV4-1 CASSQSVGTQGTQYF TGCGCCAGCAGCCAATCGGTCGGGACTCAGGGGACCCAGTACTTC
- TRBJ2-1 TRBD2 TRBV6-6 CASSSSAGGGNEQFF TGTGCCAGCAGTTCCTCTGCAGGCGGGGGCAATGAGCAGTTCTTC